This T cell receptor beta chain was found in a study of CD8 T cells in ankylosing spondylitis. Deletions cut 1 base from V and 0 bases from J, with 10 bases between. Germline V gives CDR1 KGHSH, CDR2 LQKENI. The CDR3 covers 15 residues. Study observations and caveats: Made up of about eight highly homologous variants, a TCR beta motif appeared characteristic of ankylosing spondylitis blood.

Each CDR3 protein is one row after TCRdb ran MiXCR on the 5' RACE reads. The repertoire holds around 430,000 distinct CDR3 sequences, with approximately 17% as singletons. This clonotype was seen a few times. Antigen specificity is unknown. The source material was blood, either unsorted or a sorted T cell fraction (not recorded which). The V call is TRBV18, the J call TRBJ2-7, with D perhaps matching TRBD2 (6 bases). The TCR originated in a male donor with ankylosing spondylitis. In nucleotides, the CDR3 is TGTGCCAGCTCACCACTGGGACTGGGCTCCTACGAGCAGTACTTC. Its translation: CASSPLGLGSYEQYF.